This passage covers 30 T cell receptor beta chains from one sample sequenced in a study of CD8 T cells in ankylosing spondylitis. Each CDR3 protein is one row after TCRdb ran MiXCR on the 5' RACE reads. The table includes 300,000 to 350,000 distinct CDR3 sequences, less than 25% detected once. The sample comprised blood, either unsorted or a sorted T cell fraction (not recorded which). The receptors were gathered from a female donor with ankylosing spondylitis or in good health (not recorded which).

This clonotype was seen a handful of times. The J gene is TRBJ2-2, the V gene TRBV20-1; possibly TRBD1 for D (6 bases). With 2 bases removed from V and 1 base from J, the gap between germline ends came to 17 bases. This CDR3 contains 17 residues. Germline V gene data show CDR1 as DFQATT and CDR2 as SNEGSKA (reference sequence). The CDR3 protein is CSARPTGDYLNTGELFF. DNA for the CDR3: TGCAGTGCTAGACCGACAGGCGACTACTTGAACACCGGGGAGCTGTTTTTT.

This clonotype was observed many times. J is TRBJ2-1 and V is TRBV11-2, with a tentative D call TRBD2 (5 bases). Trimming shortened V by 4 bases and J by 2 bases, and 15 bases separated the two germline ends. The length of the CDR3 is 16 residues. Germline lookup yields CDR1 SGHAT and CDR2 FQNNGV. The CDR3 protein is CASSSPRGRPYNEQFF. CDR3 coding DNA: TGTGCCAGCAGCTCCCCACGAGGGAGACCCTACAATGAGCAGTTCTTC.

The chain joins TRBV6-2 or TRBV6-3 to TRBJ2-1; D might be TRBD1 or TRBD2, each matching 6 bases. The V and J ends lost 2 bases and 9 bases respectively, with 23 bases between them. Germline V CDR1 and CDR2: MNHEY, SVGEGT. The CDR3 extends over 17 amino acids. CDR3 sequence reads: CASSYPLRGPVAGEQFF. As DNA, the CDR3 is TGTGCCAGCAGTTACCCTCTTCGGGGGCCGGTTGCAGGTGAGCAGTTCTTC.

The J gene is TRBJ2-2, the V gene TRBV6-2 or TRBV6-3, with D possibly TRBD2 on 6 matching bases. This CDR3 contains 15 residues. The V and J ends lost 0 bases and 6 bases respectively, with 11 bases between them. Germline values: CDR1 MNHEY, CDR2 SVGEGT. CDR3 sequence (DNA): TGTGCCAGCAGTTACTCGGGGGGATCAGCCGGGGAGCTGTTTTTT. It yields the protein CASSYSGGSAGELFF.

CDR3 coding DNA: TGCGCCAGCAGCTCCCCGCCTGCAGATACGCAGTATTTT. This codes for CASSSPPADTQYF. The chain joins TRBV5-1 to TRBJ2-3, with D hard to call. The germline gives CDR1 SGHRS, CDR2 YFSETQ. This CDR3 has 13 residues. Trimming left V 3 bases short and J 4 bases short, with 9 bases between.

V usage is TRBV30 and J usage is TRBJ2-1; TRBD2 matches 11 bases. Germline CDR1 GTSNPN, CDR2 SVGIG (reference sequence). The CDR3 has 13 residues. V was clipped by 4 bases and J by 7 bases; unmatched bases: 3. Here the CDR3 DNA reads TGTGCCTGGACTAGCGGGAGGATTAATGAGCAGTTCTTC. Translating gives CAWTSGRINEQFF.

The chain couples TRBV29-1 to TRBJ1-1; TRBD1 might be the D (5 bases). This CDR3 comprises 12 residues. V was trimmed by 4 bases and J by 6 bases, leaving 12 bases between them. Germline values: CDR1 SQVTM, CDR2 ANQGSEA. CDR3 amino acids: CSVGAGSAEAFF. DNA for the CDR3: TGCAGCGTTGGGGCAGGGTCGGCTGAAGCTTTCTTT. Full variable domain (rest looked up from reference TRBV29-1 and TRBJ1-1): SAVISQKPSRDICQRGTSLTIQCQVDSQVTMMFWYRQQPGQSLTLIATANQGSEATYESGFVIDKFPISRPNLTFSTLTVSNMSPEDSSIYLCSVGAGSAEAFFGQGTRLTVV.

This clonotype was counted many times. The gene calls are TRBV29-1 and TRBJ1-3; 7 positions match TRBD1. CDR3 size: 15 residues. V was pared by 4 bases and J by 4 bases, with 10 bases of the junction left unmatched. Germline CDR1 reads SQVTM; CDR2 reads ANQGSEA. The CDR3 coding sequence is TGCAGCGTTGGGGGGGACAGTCAGCGAGGAAACACCATATATTTT. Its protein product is CSVGGDSQRGNTIYF.

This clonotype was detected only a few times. The CDR3 loop is CASSPGSGGWWEPQHF. The CDR3 region has the DNA TGTGCCAGCAGCCCAGGATCGGGGGGTTGGTGGGAGCCCCAGCATTTT. J is TRBJ1-5 and V is TRBV7-9; tentatively, D is TRBD1 (5 bases). The CDR3 consists of 16 residues. Germline V lookup: CDR1 SEHNR, CDR2 FQNEAQ (reference sequence). V was clipped by 5 bases and J by 8 bases, with 22 bases between them.

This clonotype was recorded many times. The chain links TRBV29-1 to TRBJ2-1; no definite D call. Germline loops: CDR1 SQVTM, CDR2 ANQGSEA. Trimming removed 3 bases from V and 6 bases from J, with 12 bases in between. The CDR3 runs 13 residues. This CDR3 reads CSVDRSRANEQFF. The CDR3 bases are TGCAGCGTTGACAGGAGTAGGGCCAATGAGCAGTTCTTC.

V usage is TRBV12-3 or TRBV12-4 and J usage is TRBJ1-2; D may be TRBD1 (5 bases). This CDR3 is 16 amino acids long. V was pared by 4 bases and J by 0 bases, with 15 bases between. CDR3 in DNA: TGTGCCAGCAGTTGGGGGGGATTAGGATCTAACTATGGCTACACCTTC. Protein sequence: CASSWGGLGSNYGYTF.

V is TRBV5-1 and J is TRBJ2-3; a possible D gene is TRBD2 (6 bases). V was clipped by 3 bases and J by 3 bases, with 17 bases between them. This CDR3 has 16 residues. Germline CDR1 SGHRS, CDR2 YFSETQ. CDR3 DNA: TGCGCCAGCAGCTCGTACCTGGACCGGGGGACAGATACGCAGTATTTT. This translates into CASSSYLDRGTDTQYF.

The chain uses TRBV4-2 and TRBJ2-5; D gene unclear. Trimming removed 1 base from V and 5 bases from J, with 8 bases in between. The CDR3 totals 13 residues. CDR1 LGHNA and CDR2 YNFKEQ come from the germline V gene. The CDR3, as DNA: TGTGCCAGCAGCCAAGTGGTTGCGGAGACCCAGTACTTC. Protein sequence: CASSQVVAETQYF.

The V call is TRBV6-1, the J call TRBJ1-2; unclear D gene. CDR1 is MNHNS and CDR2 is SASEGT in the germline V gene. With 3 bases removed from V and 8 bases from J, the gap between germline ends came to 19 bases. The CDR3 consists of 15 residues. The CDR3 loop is CASSDRFRSMGGYTF. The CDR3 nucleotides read TGTGCCAGCAGTGACAGGTTCCGCAGCATGGGCGGCTACACCTTC.

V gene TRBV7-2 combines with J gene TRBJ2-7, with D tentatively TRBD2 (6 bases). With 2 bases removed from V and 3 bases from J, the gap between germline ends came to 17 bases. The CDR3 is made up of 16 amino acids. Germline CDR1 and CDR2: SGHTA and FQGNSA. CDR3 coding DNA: TGTGCCAGCAGCTTACCAAGCGGGCGGCCCCTCTACGAGCAGTACTTC. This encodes CASSLPSGRPLYEQYF.

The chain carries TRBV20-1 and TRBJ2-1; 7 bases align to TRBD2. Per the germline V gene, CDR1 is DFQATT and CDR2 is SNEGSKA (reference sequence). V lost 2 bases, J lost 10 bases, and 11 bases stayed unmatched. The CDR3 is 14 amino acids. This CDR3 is CSARTSVRLGEQFF. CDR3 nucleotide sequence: TGCAGTGCTAGAACTAGCGTCCGGCTAGGCGAGCAGTTCTTC.

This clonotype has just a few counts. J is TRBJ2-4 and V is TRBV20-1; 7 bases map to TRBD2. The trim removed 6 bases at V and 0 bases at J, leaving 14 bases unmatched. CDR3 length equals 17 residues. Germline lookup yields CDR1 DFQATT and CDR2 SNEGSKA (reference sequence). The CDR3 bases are TGCAGTGCCCCTAGCGGACCCTGGGCGGAAGCCAAAAACATTCAGTACTTC. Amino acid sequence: CSAPSGPWAEAKNIQYF.

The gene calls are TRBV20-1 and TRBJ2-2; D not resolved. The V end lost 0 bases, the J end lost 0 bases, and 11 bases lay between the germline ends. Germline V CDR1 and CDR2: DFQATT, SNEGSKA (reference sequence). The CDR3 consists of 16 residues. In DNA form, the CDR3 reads TGCAGTGCTAGAGATTGGAGCGCTTCGAACACCGGGGAGCTGTTTTTT. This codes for CSARDWSASNTGELFF.

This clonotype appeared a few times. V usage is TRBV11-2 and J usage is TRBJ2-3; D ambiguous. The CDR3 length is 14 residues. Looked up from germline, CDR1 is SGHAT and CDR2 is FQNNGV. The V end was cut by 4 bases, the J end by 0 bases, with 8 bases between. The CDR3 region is CASSYPPSTDTQYF. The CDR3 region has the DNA TGTGCCAGCAGCTACCCTCCTAGCACAGATACGCAGTATTTT. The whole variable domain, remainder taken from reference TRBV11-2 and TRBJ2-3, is EAGVAQSPRYKIIEKRQSVAFWCNPISGHATLYWYQQILGQGPKLLIQFQNNGVVDDSQLPKDRFSAERLKGVDSTLKIQPAKLEDSAVYLCASSYPPSTDTQYFGPGTRLTVL.

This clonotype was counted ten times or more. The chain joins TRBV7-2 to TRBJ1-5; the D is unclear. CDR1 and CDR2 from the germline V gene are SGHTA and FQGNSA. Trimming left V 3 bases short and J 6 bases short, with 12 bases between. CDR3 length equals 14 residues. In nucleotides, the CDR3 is TGTGCCAGCAGCTTGGAAGGGTTCGGTCAGCCCCAGCATTTT. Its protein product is CASSLEGFGQPQHF. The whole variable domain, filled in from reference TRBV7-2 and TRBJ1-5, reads GAGVSQSPSNKVTEKGKDVELRCDPISGHTALYWYRQSLGQGLEFLIYFQGNSAPDKSGLPSDRFSAERTGGSVSTLTIQRTQQEDSAVYLCASSLEGFGQPQHFGDGTRLSIL.

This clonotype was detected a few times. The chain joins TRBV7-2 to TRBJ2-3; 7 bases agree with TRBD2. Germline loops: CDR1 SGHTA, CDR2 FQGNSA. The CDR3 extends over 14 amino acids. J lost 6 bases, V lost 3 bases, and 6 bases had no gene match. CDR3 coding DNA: TGTGCCAGCAGCTTTTCGGGGGAGGGGGATACGCAGTATTTT. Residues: CASSFSGEGDTQYF.

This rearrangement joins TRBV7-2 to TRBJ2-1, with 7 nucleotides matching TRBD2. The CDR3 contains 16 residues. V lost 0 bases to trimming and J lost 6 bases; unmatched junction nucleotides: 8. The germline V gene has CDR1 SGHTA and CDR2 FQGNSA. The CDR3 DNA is TGTGCCAGCAGCTTAGCGGGAGGGGTTACGGGCAATGAGCAGTTCTTC. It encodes CASSLAGGVTGNEQFF.

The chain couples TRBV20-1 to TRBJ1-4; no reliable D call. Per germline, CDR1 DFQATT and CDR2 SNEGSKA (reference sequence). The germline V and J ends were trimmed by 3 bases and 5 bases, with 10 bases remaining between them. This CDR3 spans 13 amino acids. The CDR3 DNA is TGCAGTGCTAGGGATATTAGGAATGAAAAACTGTTTTTT. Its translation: CSARDIRNEKLFF.

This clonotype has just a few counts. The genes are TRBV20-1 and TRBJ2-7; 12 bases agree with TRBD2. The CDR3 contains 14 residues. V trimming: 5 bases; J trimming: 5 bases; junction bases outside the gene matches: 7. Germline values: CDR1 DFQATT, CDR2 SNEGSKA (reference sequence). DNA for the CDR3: TGCAGTGCTCCTCTAGCGGGAGGGATCAACGAGCAGTACTTC. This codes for CSAPLAGGINEQYF.

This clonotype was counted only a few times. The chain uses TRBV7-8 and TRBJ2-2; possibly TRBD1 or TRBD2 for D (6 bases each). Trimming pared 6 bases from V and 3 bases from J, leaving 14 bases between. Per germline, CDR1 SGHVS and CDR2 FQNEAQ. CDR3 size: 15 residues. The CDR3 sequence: CASSLSGGYTGELFF. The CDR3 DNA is TGTGCCAGCAGTTTATCCGGGGGCTACACCGGGGAGCTGTTTTTT.

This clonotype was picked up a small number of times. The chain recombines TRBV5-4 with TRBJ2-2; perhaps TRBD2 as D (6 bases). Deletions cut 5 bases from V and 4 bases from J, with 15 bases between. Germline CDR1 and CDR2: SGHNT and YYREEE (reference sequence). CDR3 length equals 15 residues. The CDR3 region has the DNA TGTGCCAGCAGACTCGGAGGGCCGACCACCGGGGAGCTGTTTTTT. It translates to CASRLGGPTTGELFF.

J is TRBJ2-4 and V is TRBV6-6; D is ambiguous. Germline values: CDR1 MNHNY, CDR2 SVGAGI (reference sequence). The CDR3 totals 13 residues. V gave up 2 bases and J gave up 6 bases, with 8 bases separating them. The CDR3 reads CASSYPDGNIQYF. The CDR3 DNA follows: TGTGCCAGCAGTTACCCGGACGGAAACATTCAGTACTTC.

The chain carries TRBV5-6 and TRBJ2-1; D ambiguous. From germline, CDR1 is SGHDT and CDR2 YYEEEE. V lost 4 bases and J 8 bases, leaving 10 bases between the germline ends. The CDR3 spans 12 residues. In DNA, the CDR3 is TGTGCCAGCAGCCGTGGCACCCATGAGCAGTTCTTC. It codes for CASSRGTHEQFF.

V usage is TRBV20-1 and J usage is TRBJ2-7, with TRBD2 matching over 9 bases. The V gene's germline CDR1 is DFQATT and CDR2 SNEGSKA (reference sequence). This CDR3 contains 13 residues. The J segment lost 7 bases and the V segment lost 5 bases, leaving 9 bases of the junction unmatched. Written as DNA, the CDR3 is TGCAGTGCTCCTCTAGCGGGACGAGGAGAGCAGTACTTC. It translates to CSAPLAGRGEQYF.

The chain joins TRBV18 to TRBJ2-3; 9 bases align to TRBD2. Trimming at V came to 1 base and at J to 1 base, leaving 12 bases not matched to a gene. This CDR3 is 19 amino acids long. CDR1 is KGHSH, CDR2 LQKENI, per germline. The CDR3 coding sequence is TGTGCCAGCTCACCACTCCGACTAGCGGAACACCGAGGCACAGATACGCAGTATTTT. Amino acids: CASSPLRLAEHRGTDTQYF.